These 26 T cell receptor beta chains were all obtained from the same sample, sequenced in a study of T-cell memory formation after mild COVID-19. One entry per CDR3 protein results from TCRdb running MiXCR on the 5' RACE reads. The repertoire has 250,000 to 300,000 distinct CDR3 sequences, around 15% of them found once; the top ten carry roughly 23%. The specimen was PBMCs or a T cell subset sorted from them (not recorded which). The receptors originated from a man aged 18 to 35 who had mild COVID-19 (a few samples of this study predate the infection). Cell type and time point are not known.

The chain has TRBV4-2 and TRBJ1-6; D unresolved. Per germline, CDR1 LGHNA and CDR2 YNFKEQ. The CDR3 consists of 12 residues. V was cut by 5 bases and J by 7 bases, with 6 bases left in between. The CDR3 sequence: CASSTQNSPLHF. The DNA of the CDR3 is TGTGCCAGCAGCACTCAGAATTCACCCCTCCACTTT.

The chain combines TRBV4-3 with TRBJ1-1; no clear D gene. This CDR3 comprises 15 residues. V was cut by 0 bases and J by 6 bases, with 14 bases left in between. The V gene's germline CDR1 is LGHNA and CDR2 YSLEER. The CDR3 reads CASSQEVCSGAEAFF. The CDR3 coding sequence is TGCGCCAGCAGCCAAGAAGTATGTTCCGGCGCTGAAGCTTTCTTT.

This clonotype occurred a few times. The chain carries TRBV9 and TRBJ2-1; possible D gene TRBD1, 6 bases. Germline CDR1 reads SGDLS; CDR2 reads YYNGEE. V dropped 0 bases and J dropped 3 bases, with 13 bases sitting between them. This CDR3 has 16 amino acids. The CDR3 DNA sequence: TGTGCCAGCAGCGTAGTAGGGGGTAGGGGCTACAATGAGCAGTTCTTC. Translated: CASSVVGGRGYNEQFF.

This clonotype occurred a few times. CDR3 region: CASSARDRGRNQPQHF. DNA for the CDR3: TGTGCCAGCAGCGCCCGGGACAGGGGACGGAATCAGCCCCAGCATTTT. This chain uses TRBV7-2 with TRBJ1-5; 10 positions match TRBD1. There are 16 residues in the CDR3. Losses at the gene ends were 5 bases for V and 4 bases for J; bases not matched to a gene: 8. From germline, CDR1 is SGHTA and CDR2 FQGNSA. Filled out from reference TRBV7-2 and TRBJ1-5, the complete variable domain reads GAGVSQSPSNKVTEKGKDVELRCDPISGHTALYWYRQSLGQGLEFLIYFQGNSAPDKSGLPSDRFSAERTGGSVSTLTIQRTQQEDSAVYLCASSARDRGRNQPQHFGDGTRLSIL.

This clonotype was found many times. This sequence joins TRBV11-2 and TRBJ2-4; tentatively, D is TRBD2 (5 bases). CDR1 SGHAT and CDR2 FQNNGV come from the germline V gene. The CDR3 has 12 residues. Trimming cost V 4 bases and J 7 bases, with 8 bases left between them. Here the CDR3 reads CASSSTGNIQYF. The CDR3, as DNA: TGTGCCAGCAGCTCTACGGGGAACATTCAGTACTTC.

This clonotype came up many times. The genes are TRBV4-2 and TRBJ2-3; no reliable D call. The germline V gene has CDR1 LGHNA and CDR2 YNFKEQ. The CDR3 loop spans 13 amino acids. V was shortened by 4 bases and J by 1 base, with 6 bases between the two germline ends. In DNA form, the CDR3 reads TGTGCCAGCAGCCGCTCCCGCACAGATACGCAGTATTTT. This sequence encodes CASSRSRTDTQYF.

The rearrangement uses TRBV15 and TRBJ1-2; tentatively, D is TRBD1 (6 bases). Germline CDR1 LNHNV, CDR2 YYDKDF (reference sequence). The CDR3 totals 15 residues. Trimming left V 1 base short and J 6 bases short, with 15 bases between. In DNA, the CDR3 is TGTGCCACCAGCAGAGTTACCCCCAGGGGCGATGGCTACACCTTC. Translated: CATSRVTPRGDGYTF.

The rearrangement joins TRBV29-1 to TRBJ2-3; 8 positions match TRBD2. Losses at the gene ends were 1 base for V and 3 bases for J; bases not matched to a gene: 0. The CDR3 loop spans 13 amino acids. Germline CDR1 SQVTM, CDR2 ANQGSEA. This CDR3 reads CSVEGGGTDTQYF. The DNA for the CDR3 is TGCAGCGTTGAAGGCGGGGGGACAGATACGCAGTATTTT.

This clonotype occurred a few times. This CDR3 is CASSLSWGGGELFF. CDR3 in DNA: TGTGCCAGCAGTTTATCGTGGGGAGGCGGGGAGCTGTTTTTT. The chain uses TRBV27 and TRBJ2-2, with D maybe TRBD2 (6 bases). Trimming took off 0 bases at V and 7 bases at J, with 9 bases between the two ends. The CDR3 length is 14 residues. Germline assignment: CDR1 MNHEY and CDR2 SMNVEV (reference sequence).

The chain employs TRBV5-1 and TRBJ1-6; possible D gene TRBD1, 5 bases. The CDR3 contains 14 residues. Germline CDR1 reads SGHRS; CDR2 reads YFSETQ. Trimming stripped 2 bases from V and 7 bases from J, with 10 bases between. The CDR3 region has the DNA TGCGCCAGCAGCTTATTTGGGGGGAATTCACCCCTCCACTTT. Protein sequence: CASSLFGGNSPLHF.

The chain combines TRBV5-1 with TRBJ2-7, with D tentatively TRBD2 (6 bases). CDR1 and CDR2 from the germline V gene are SGHRS and YFSETQ. The CDR3 consists of 19 residues. The V and J ends lost 4 bases and 1 base respectively, with 27 bases between them. CDR3 sequence: CASSPSVGVREFRSYEQYV. The CDR3 DNA sequence: TGCGCCAGCAGCCCCAGCGTGGGGGTGCGGGAATTTCGGTCCTACGAGCAGTACGTC.

The rearrangement joins TRBV6-5 to TRBJ2-3, with D unresolved. The ends were cut back, 2 bases at V and 6 bases at J, with 12 bases in the middle. The germline V gene encodes CDR1 MNHEY and CDR2 SVGAGI. The CDR3 has 14 residues. This CDR3 is CASSYRSATDTQYF. CDR3 sequence (DNA): TGTGCCAGCAGTTACAGGTCTGCAACTGATACGCAGTATTTT.

This clonotype was seen more than once but under ten times. V gene TRBV7-2 combines with J gene TRBJ1-2; 7 bases line up with TRBD1. Germline CDR1 reads SGHTA; CDR2 reads FQGNSA. The CDR3 has 15 residues. The ends lost 0 bases at V and 4 bases at J; junction bases unmatched: 5. DNA of the CDR3: TGTGCCAGCAGCTTAGCGGGTCAGGGGGGCTATGGCTACACCTTC. As protein: CASSLAGQGGYGYTF.

This clonotype has just a few counts. The genes are TRBV4-1 and TRBJ1-1; D call uncertain. V lost 0 bases to trimming and J lost 8 bases, with 13 bases between them. The CDR3 contains 14 residues. Germline-derived CDR1 and CDR2 are MGHRA and YSYEKL. The chain's CDR3 is CASSQDFGAAEAFF. CDR3 coding DNA: TGCGCCAGCAGCCAAGATTTTGGAGCAGCCGAAGCTTTCTTT.

This CDR3 is CASSRDRGASDTIYF. For the CDR3, the DNA is TGCGCCAGCAGTCGGGACAGGGGGGCTTCGGACACCATATATTTT. The chain uses TRBV5-1 and TRBJ1-3, with TRBD1 identical over 11 bases. This CDR3 contains 15 residues. After removal of 5 bases from V and 8 bases from J, the junction contained 9 bases not matched to a gene. The germline CDR1 and CDR2 sequences are SGHRS and YFSETQ.

The V call is TRBV7-6, the J call TRBJ1-3, with unresolved D. V lost 1 base and J 0 bases, leaving 10 bases between the germline ends. Germline V gene sequence: CDR1 SGHVS, CDR2 FNYEAQ. This CDR3 region has 16 residues. The CDR3 sequence is CASSLEDGNSGNTIYF. DNA of the CDR3: TGTGCCAGCAGCTTAGAGGACGGGAACTCTGGAAACACCATATATTTT. The full variable domain, its missing parts supplied by reference TRBV7-6 and TRBJ1-3, is GAGVSQSPRYKVTKRGQDVALRCDPISGHVSLYWYRQALGQGPEFLTYFNYEAQQDKSGLPNDRFSAERPEGSISTLTIQRTEQRDSAMYRCASSLEDGNSGNTIYFGEGSWLTVV.

CDR3 in DNA: TGTGCCAGCAGTTCGCCGGGACTAGCGGGGGGGCTGAATACGCAGTATTTT. This gives the protein CASSSPGLAGGLNTQYF. V gene TRBV6-5 combines with J gene TRBJ2-3; the match to TRBD2 covers 16 bases. The germline gives CDR1 MNHEY, CDR2 SVGAGI. J gave up 7 bases and V 4 bases, and 8 bases lay outside the gene matches. CDR3 length: 17 amino acids.

The J gene is TRBJ1-4, the V gene TRBV5-1, with D uncertain. Deletions cut 0 bases from V and 8 bases from J, with 11 bases between. This CDR3 is 14 amino acids long. Germline CDR1 SGHRS, CDR2 YFSETQ. The CDR3 bases are TGCGCCAGCAGCTTGGCAAGCCTGGGGGAAAAACTGTTTTTT. Amino acid sequence: CASSLASLGEKLFF.

This clonotype has more than one count but fewer than ten. The rearrangement links TRBV5-1 to TRBJ2-1, with TRBD2 matching over 12 bases. After removal of 5 bases from V and 2 bases from J, the junction contained 5 bases not matched to a gene. The CDR3 totals 16 residues. Germline V gives CDR1 SGHRS, CDR2 YFSETQ. Here the CDR3 DNA reads TGCGCCAGCAGTCTCACTAGCGGGGGGCCCTACAATGAGCAGTTCTTC. This encodes CASSLTSGGPYNEQFF.

The gene calls are TRBV24-1 and TRBJ2-1; 12 bases fit TRBD2. Unmatched junction bases numbered 10, after V lost 4 bases and J lost 7 bases. Per the germline V gene, CDR1 is KGHDR and CDR2 is SFDVKD. The CDR3 loop spans 17 amino acids. The CDR3 region is CATSDPVTSGGKNEQFF. DNA for the CDR3: TGTGCCACCAGTGACCCGGTAACTAGCGGGGGGAAGAATGAGCAGTTCTTC.

This sequence joins TRBV5-1 and TRBJ1-5; maybe TRBD1 (5 bases). CDR1 is SGHRS and CDR2 is YFSETQ in the germline V gene. Trimming shortened V by 4 bases and J by 3 bases, and 11 bases separated the two germline ends. The CDR3 spans 14 residues. CDR3 coding DNA: TGCGCCAGCAGCCCCGGACACCCCAATCAGCCCCAGCATTTT. Its translation: CASSPGHPNQPQHF. Complete variable domain (other parts from reference TRBV5-1 and TRBJ1-5): KAGVTQTPRYLIKTRGQQVTLSCSPISGHRSVSWYQQTPGQGLQFLFEYFSETQRNKGNFPGRFSGRQFSNSRSEMNVSTLELGDSALYLCASSPGHPNQPQHFGDGTRLSIL.

There are a few counts of this clonotype. The chain joins TRBV6-6 to TRBJ2-6; D is undetermined. Germline-derived CDR1 and CDR2 are MNHNY and SVGAGI (reference sequence). V gave up 0 bases and J gave up 2 bases, with 8 bases separating them. This CDR3 is 16 amino acids long. CDR3 protein: CASSYSMGAGANVLTF. The CDR3 nucleotides are TGTGCCAGCAGTTACTCGATGGGCGCTGGGGCCAACGTCCTGACTTTC.

This clonotype showed up just a few times. DNA for the CDR3: TGTGCCAGCAGCCCTCGGACTAGCTTGGGCACAGATACGCAGTATTTT. This encodes CASSPRTSLGTDTQYF. The chain links TRBV9 to TRBJ2-3; 8 bases match TRBD2. V lost 4 bases and J lost 1; bases outside the gene matches: 8. The germline CDR1 and CDR2 sequences are SGDLS and YYNGEE. This CDR3 region has 16 residues.

This clonotype was recorded at least ten times. This sequence joins TRBV6-5 and TRBJ1-3, with D hard to call. The CDR3 loop spans 12 amino acids. The V gene's germline CDR1 is MNHEY and CDR2 SVGAGI. The V gene lost 5 bases and the J gene lost 0 bases, with 2 bases spanning the gap. CDR3 nucleotide sequence: TGTGCCAGCAGTCCCTCTGGAAACACCATATATTTT. Translation: CASSPSGNTIYF.

The table lists this clonotype with a few counts. The rearrangement joins TRBV7-6 to TRBJ2-3, with 10 nucleotides matching TRBD2. V shed 5 bases, J shed 6 bases, and the junction held 11 bases outside the gene matches. The CDR3 consists of 16 residues. Germline V CDR1 and CDR2: SGHVS, FNYEAQ. The CDR3 region is CASSPSSGGASDTQYF. For the CDR3, the DNA is TGTGCCAGCAGCCCCTCTAGCGGGGGAGCCTCGGATACGCAGTATTTT.

This clonotype has a handful of counts. The J gene is TRBJ2-5, the V gene TRBV12-3 or TRBV12-4; D is unresolved. The CDR3 runs to 15 residues. With 5 bases removed from V and 1 base from J, the gap between germline ends came to 14 bases. The CDR3 loop is CASSPRYGPQETQYF. The CDR3 DNA follows: TGTGCCAGCAGTCCCCGGTACGGACCCCAAGAGACCCAGTACTTC.